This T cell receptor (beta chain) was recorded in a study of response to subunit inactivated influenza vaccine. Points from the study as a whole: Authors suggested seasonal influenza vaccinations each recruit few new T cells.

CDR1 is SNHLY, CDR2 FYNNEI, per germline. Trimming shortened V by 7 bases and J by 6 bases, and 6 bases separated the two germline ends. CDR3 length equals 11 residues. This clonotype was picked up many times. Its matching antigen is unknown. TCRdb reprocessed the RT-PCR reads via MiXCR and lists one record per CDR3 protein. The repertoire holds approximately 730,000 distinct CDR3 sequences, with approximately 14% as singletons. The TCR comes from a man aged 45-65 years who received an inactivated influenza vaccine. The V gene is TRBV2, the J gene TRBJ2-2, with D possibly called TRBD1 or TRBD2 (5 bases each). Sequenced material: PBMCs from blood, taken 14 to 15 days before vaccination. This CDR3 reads CASMGAGELFF. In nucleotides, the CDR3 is TGTGCCAGCATGGGGGCCGGGGAGCTGTTTTTT.